This TCR beta chain is drawn from a study of blood T cells in healthy people across ages. Combining a sample-barcoded 5' primer with a J-beta primer mix, a second PCR ran for roughly 7 to 11 cycles. A minimum of 3 million CDR3-containing paired-end reads was obtained for each sample. TCRdb called the 5' RACE reads again in MiXCR, with one record for every CDR3 protein. Among over a million distinct CDR3 sequences, roughly 43% were seen once, and the ten largest hold about 4.1%. The CDR3 runs to 16 residues. Between the trimmed V and J ends, which lost 1 base and 0 bases, there was a span of 8 bases. Germline V gene sequence: CDR1 SGHKS, CDR2 YYEKEE (reference sequence). Of note for this clonotype: Its antigen remains unidentified.

PBMCs were isolated at a quantity of at least 6.5 million per sample. Study-wide results and limits: Among long-lived donors, naive CD4+ cells were more numerous and diversity higher than in aged donors. It was held that diversity estimates obtained from one million T cells represented underestimates.

Sequenced material: blood. The origin of this receptor is a young woman in good health. The V and J genes are TRBV5-5 and TRBJ2-6; the D is unclear. CDR3: CASSLSAISGANVLTF. DNA of the CDR3: TGTGCCAGCAGCTTGTCAGCTATCTCTGGGGCCAACGTCCTGACTTTC. Looking up the rest from reference TRBV5-5 and TRBJ2-6 gives the full variable domain: DAGVTQSPTHLIKTRGQQVTLRCSPISGHKSVSWYQQVLGQGPQFIFQYYEKEERGRGNFPDRFSARQFPNYSSELNVNALLLGDSALYLCASSLSAISGANVLTFGAGSRLTVL.